The 2 T cell receptor beta chains below all came from one sample that was sequenced in a study of memory CD8 T cells in hepatitis C reinfection. Clones were read by immunoSEQ multiplex PCR, and TCRdb kept only the in-frame ones, dropping some. Of some 44,000 clones in the sample, 75% to 90% are singletons; the top ten hold around 0.7%. Time point denoted: late/post reinfection, 12 to 24 weeks after detection. TCR sequencing was done directly ex vivo on sorted cells, without expansion in vitro. The sample comprised naive CD8+ T cells sorted from blood. Receptor source: a man in his late teens or twenties with hepatitis C virus infection.

V gene TRBV7-9 combines with J gene TRBJ2-2; D not certain. Trimming shortened V by 8 bases and J by 3 bases, and 7 bases separated the two germline ends. Germline CDR1 and CDR2: SEHNR and FQNEAQ (reference sequence). CDR3 size: 12 residues. CDR3 residues: CASLADTGELFF. The CDR3 nucleotides are TGTGCCAGCCTGGCAGACACCGGGGAGCTGTTTTTT.

This rearrangement joins TRBV29-1 to TRBJ2-5; a possible D gene is TRBD1 (5 bases). Germline CDR1 is SQVTM and CDR2 is ANQGSEA. The V gene lost 6 bases and the J gene lost 2 bases, with 13 bases spanning the gap. The CDR3 runs to 13 residues. CDR3 in DNA: TGCAGCGTAATCTTACAGGATCAAGAGACCCAGTACTTC. As protein: CSVILQDQETQYF.